This paragraph reports one T cell receptor beta chain. No antigen is known for it. The data originate from a study of shared clonotypes between healthy human individuals. Study-wide results and caveats: Tissue TCR repertoires likely differ from these blood-only repertoires.

Sequencing was performed with immunoSEQ multiplex PCR; in TCRdb, only in-frame clones are kept and a portion is missing. The data show roughly 170,000 clones, approximately 61% seen once. The CDR3 spans 16 residues. Germline lookup yields CDR1 MNHNY and CDR2 SVGAGI (reference sequence). The ends were cut back, 6 bases at V and 0 bases at J, with 17 bases in the middle. The chain carries TRBV6-6 and TRBJ2-5; no clear D gene. The sample consisted of memory CD4+ T cells sorted from blood. Described subset: CD45RA-negative fraction. This receptor was identified in a man aged 25-45 years in good health. The CDR3 DNA reads TGTGCCAGCAGCCCCGGGCTAAGAACAAACCAAGAGACCCAGTACTTC. This gives the protein CASSPGLRTNQETQYF.